Shown below are 28 T cell receptor beta chains from a single sample sequenced in a study of Graves' ophthalmopathy and Graves' hyperthyroidism. TCR beta CDR3 amplification used RNA transcripts. The first round was an RT-PCR with HTBI primers, and the second round was a multiplex PCR. A single record per CDR3 protein comes from TCRdb applying MiXCR to the multiplex PCR reads. The profile shows around 660,000 distinct CDR3 sequences, just over 40% of them singletons. Material for sequencing was peripheral blood. These receptors all stem from an adult man with Graves' ophthalmopathy.

This clonotype was seen at least ten times. Relative to the germline gene, one junction end is altered; a read error may explain this. The chain is built from TRBV7-7 and TRBJ2-7, with D tentatively TRBD1 or TRBD2 (5 bases each). CDR3 length: 13 amino acids. Germline V gene data show CDR1 as SSHAT and CDR2 as FNYEAQ (reference sequence). The CDR3 loop reads CASSSGTDYEQYF. The DNA of the CDR3 is TGTGCTAGCAGCTCCGGGACGGACTACGAGCAGTACTTC. Using reference TRBV7-7 and TRBJ2-7 for the parts outside the CDR3, the full variable domain is GAGVSQSPRYKVTKRGQDVTLRCDPISSHATLYWYQQALGQGPEFLTYFNYEAQPDKSGLPSDRFSAERPEGSISTLTIQRTEQRDSAMYRCASSSGTDYEQYFGPGTRLTVT.

The rearrangement links TRBV29-1 to TRBJ1-1, with 9 bases that match TRBD1. This CDR3 comprises 16 residues. The germline CDR1 and CDR2 sequences are SQVTM and ANQGSEA. Losses at the gene ends were 2 bases for V and 7 bases for J; bases not matched to a gene: 14. CDR3 bases: TGCAGCGTTGAATCTACAGGGGGCGGCACCTACAATGAAGCTTTCTTT. It codes for CSVESTGGGTYNEAFF.

The chain links TRBV7-9 to TRBJ1-2; 7 nucleotides match TRBD1. CDR3 length equals 16 residues. Germline assignment: CDR1 SEHNR and CDR2 FQNEAQ (reference sequence). J was trimmed by 8 bases and V by 1 base; bases with no gene match: 13. The CDR3: CASSLGGTALSRGYTF. CDR3 DNA sequence: TGTGCCAGCAGCTTAGGTGGGACAGCCCTTTCTCGGGGCTACACCTTC. Variable domain in full (rest from reference TRBV7-9 and TRBJ1-2): DTGVSQNPRHKITKRGQNVTFRCDPISEHNRLYWYRQTLGQGPEFLTYFQNEAQLEKSRLLSDRFSAERPKGSFSTLEIQRTEQGDSAMYLCASSLGGTALSRGYTFGSGTRLTVV.

This clonotype was seen a single time. The chain links TRBV29-1 to TRBJ1-1; TRBD1 might be the D (5 bases). Deletions cut 4 bases from V and 6 bases from J, with 9 bases between. Germline CDR1 SQVTM, CDR2 ANQGSEA. The CDR3 sequence is 11 residues long. CDR3 amino acids: CSVAQGPEAFF. The CDR3 bases are TGCAGCGTTGCTCAGGGACCTGAAGCTTTCTTT. Together with reference TRBV29-1 and TRBJ1-1, the CDR3 gives the full variable domain: SAVISQKPSRDICQRGTSLTIQCQVDSQVTMMFWYRQQPGQSLTLIATANQGSEATYESGFVIDKFPISRPNLTFSTLTVSNMSPEDSSIYLCSVAQGPEAFFGQGTRLTVV.

The gene calls are TRBV29-1 and TRBJ2-5, with D perhaps TRBD1 (6 bases). With the DNA end fitting TRBJ2-1 better, the J assignment may be wrong. The CDR3 covers 12 residues. CDR1 SQVTM and CDR2 ANQGSEA come from the germline V gene. For the CDR3, the DNA is TGCAGCGGGACAGAGTTCGACAATGAGCAGTTCTTC. Encoded protein: CSGTEFDNEQFF.

This CDR3 reads CSASSLAGALGELFF. The CDR3 coding sequence is TGCAGTGCTAGTTCGCTAGCGGGGGCCCTGGGGGAGCTGTTTTTT. The V gene is TRBV20-1, the J gene TRBJ2-2; 10 bases align to TRBD2. Germline CDR1 reads DFQATT; CDR2 reads SNEGSKA (reference sequence). V lost 3 bases to trimming and J lost 8 bases; unmatched junction nucleotides: 9. CDR3 length: 15 amino acids.

Remarks on this clonotype: This could be a read error, since a much larger clone is one nucleotide away. This chain connects TRBV20-1 to TRBJ1-2; 7 bases are a match to TRBD1. V shed 3 bases, J shed 8 bases, and the junction held 9 bases outside the gene matches. Germline CDR1 is DFQATT and CDR2 is SNEGSKA (reference sequence). The CDR3 length is 13 residues. This chain's CDR3 is CSASGGGARGYTF. The DNA of the CDR3 is TGCAGTGCTAGTGGAGGGGGCGCGAGGGGCTACACCTTC.

In its sample, this clonotype was seen many times. The chain carries TRBV13 and TRBJ1-6, with D possibly TRBD1 on 5 matching bases. The CDR3 spans 15 residues. The ends were cut back, 0 bases at V and 5 bases at J, with 8 bases in the middle. From germline, CDR1 is PRHDT and CDR2 FYEKMQ (reference sequence). The CDR3: CASSLGPGNNSPLHF. The CDR3 DNA sequence: TGTGCCAGCAGCTTAGGCCCAGGGAATAATTCACCCCTCCACTTT.

About this clonotype itself: This may arise from a read error, as a much more abundant clone is one base away. The chain combines TRBV20-1 with TRBJ1-2, with 7 bases aligning to TRBD1. The V gene end was trimmed by 5 bases and the J gene end by 0 bases; junction bases not matched to a gene: 9. Germline values: CDR1 DFQATT, CDR2 SNEGSKA (reference sequence). The CDR3 has 15 residues. The CDR3 loop is CSAGPQGLANYGYTF. CDR3 nucleotide sequence: TGCAGTGCTGGCCCACAGGGGCTGGCTAACTATGGCTACACCTTC.

CDR3 DNA sequence: TGTGCCAGCGGACCCGGGACTAGCGGGAGGCCCCAAGAGACCCAGTACTTC. Translation: CASGPGTSGRPQETQYF. This rearrangement joins TRBV2 to TRBJ2-5; the match to TRBD2 covers 15 bases. The CDR3 has 17 amino acids. V was clipped by 8 bases and J by 1 base; unmatched bases: 8. Germline CDR1 reads SNHLY; CDR2 reads FYNNEI.

This chain connects TRBV7-6 to TRBJ1-5, with D possibly TRBD1 on 6 matching bases. Per the germline V gene, CDR1 is SGHVS and CDR2 is FNYEAQ. The CDR3 runs to 13 residues. The V end lost 5 bases, the J end lost 6 bases, and 11 bases lay between the germline ends. The CDR3 loop is CASSHRASQPQHF. CDR3 bases: TGTGCCAGCAGCCACAGGGCTAGTCAGCCCCAGCATTTT.

This clonotype was seen ten or more times. The chain couples TRBV19 to TRBJ2-7; D gene unclear. CDR1 and CDR2 (germline): LNHDA, SQIVND (reference sequence). With 4 bases removed from V and 2 bases from J, the gap between germline ends came to 9 bases. This CDR3 is built from 13 residues. CDR3 protein: CASSRQSTYEQYF. The CDR3 DNA reads TGTGCCAGTAGTAGGCAGAGTACCTACGAGCAGTACTTC.

This clonotype was seen repeatedly, ten times or more. This chain uses TRBV20-1 with TRBJ1-2; weak D call: TRBD1 (5 bases). Germline CDR1 and CDR2: DFQATT and SNEGSKA (reference sequence). The CDR3 spans 13 residues. V was shortened by 2 bases and J by 8 bases, with 15 bases between the two germline ends. The CDR3 spells CSARRGREVGYTF. Here the CDR3 DNA reads TGCAGTGCTAGACGGGGCAGGGAGGTCGGCTACACCTTC.

A word on this clonotype: A much larger clonotype is one base distant, so this may be a read error. This sequence joins TRBV10-3 and TRBJ2-5; no definite D call. The CDR3 has 15 amino acids. V lost 0 bases, J lost 5 bases, and 13 bases lay in between. CDR1 and CDR2 (germline): ENHRY, SYGVKD. The CDR3 DNA sequence: TGTGCCATCAGTGAGTCGCCGGGTATCCTTGAGACCCAGTACTTC. It encodes CAISESPGILETQYF.

This clonotype showed up many times. The chain employs TRBV9 and TRBJ1-2, with 7 bases identical to TRBD1. This CDR3 contains 15 residues. V shed 3 bases and J 0 bases; nucleotides not matched to a gene: 5. CDR1 SGDLS and CDR2 YYNGEE come from the germline V gene. The CDR3 DNA follows: TGTGCCAGCAGCGACGGGACAGCTACTAACTATGGCTACACCTTC. Translating gives CASSDGTATNYGYTF.

Concerning this clonotype itself: One junction end disagrees with the germline gene, perhaps due to a read error. This chain links TRBV2 with TRBJ1-1, with TRBD1 matching over 10 bases. Germline V gene data show CDR1 as SNHLY and CDR2 as FYNNEI. The CDR3 totals 13 residues. The CDR3 DNA follows: TGTGCCAGCAGGGACAGGGGGAACACTGAAGCTCTCTTT. It specifies CASRDRGNTEALF.

J is TRBJ2-7 and V is TRBV4-3; 8 nucleotides agree with TRBD1. Unmatched junction bases numbered 11, after V lost 3 bases and J lost 7 bases. The CDR3 sequence is 15 residues long. Germline assignment: CDR1 LGHNA and CDR2 YSLEER. CDR3 residues: CASSQRGRGHGEQYF. The CDR3 bases are TGCGCCAGCAGCCAGCGGGGCAGGGGGCATGGAGAGCAGTACTTC.

This sequence joins TRBV10-3 and TRBJ1-1; D is unclear. Between the trimmed V and J ends, which lost 1 base and 3 bases, there was a span of 12 bases. The CDR3 is 15 amino acids. Germline V CDR1 and CDR2: ENHRY, SYGVKD. The CDR3, as DNA: TGTGCCATCAGTGAGTTGCGGGGAGGCGACACTGAAGCTTTCTTT. Residues: CAISELRGGDTEAFF.

The CDR3 reads CSVAAAGVGYGYTF. The CDR3 region has the DNA TGCAGCGTTGCCGCAGCGGGGGTTGGCTATGGCTACACCTTC. The gene calls are TRBV29-1 and TRBJ1-2; possibly TRBD1 for D (5 bases). V lost 4 bases, J lost 4 bases, and 16 bases lay in between. The CDR3 is made up of 14 amino acids. Germline values: CDR1 SQVTM, CDR2 ANQGSEA.

J is TRBJ2-7 and V is TRBV10-3; 9 nucleotides line up with TRBD2. Trimming at V came to 10 bases and at J to 3 bases, leaving 7 bases not matched to a gene. Germline CDR1 and CDR2: ENHRY and SYGVKD. This CDR3 comprises 13 residues. Here the CDR3 DNA reads TGTGCCAGCACCAAAGCGGGAGGCTACGAGCAGTACTTC. Protein sequence: CASTKAGGYEQYF.

Remarks on this clonotype: This may be a read error, as it is one base from a much larger clone. The rearrangement joins TRBV7-9 to TRBJ1-1; 8 positions match TRBD1. The length of the CDR3 is 14 residues. The germline gives CDR1 SEHNR, CDR2 FQNEAQ (reference sequence). V shed 5 bases and J 0 bases; nucleotides not matched to a gene: 2. The CDR3 DNA follows: TGTGCCAGCAGCGAGGACAGGGTGAACACTGAAGCTTTCTTT. Protein product: CASSEDRVNTEAFF.

The chain links TRBV11-2 to TRBJ1-2; D is perhaps TRBD1 (5 bases). This CDR3 is built from 13 residues. V dropped 5 bases and J dropped 5 bases, with 12 bases sitting between them. Germline CDR1 SGHAT, CDR2 FQNNGV. The CDR3 sequence: CASSNDGTYGYTF. CDR3 DNA: TGTGCCAGCAGCAACGACGGGACTTATGGCTACACCTTC.

V and J are TRBV3-1 and TRBJ1-2; D remains ambiguous. The CDR3 extends over 13 amino acids. Trimming left V 0 bases short and J 8 bases short, with 10 bases between. The V gene's germline CDR1 is LGHDT and CDR2 YNNKEL (reference sequence). The CDR3 region has the DNA TGTGCCAGCAGCCAAGATAGTGGGGAGGGCTACACCTTC. It encodes CASSQDSGEGYTF.

Only a few counts were recorded for this clonotype. V and J are TRBV12-3 or TRBV12-4 and TRBJ2-7; D is unresolved. Trimming left V 1 base short and J 2 bases short, with 12 bases between. This CDR3 comprises 15 residues. In DNA form, the CDR3 reads TGTGCCAGCAGTTTAGGACCCCCGTTGCCCTACGAGCAGTACTTC. Protein product: CASSLGPPLPYEQYF.

CDR3 amino acids: CASSPSGAGPTEAFF. Here the CDR3 DNA reads TGTGCCAGCAGCCCGAGCGGCGCAGGGCCGACTGAAGCTTTCTTT. This chain uses TRBV9 with TRBJ1-1; TRBD1 might be the D (5 bases). V was clipped by 4 bases and J by 5 bases, with 18 bases between them. The CDR3 runs 15 residues. CDR1 SGDLS and CDR2 YYNGEE come from the germline V gene.

This clonotype was recorded at least ten times. The J gene is TRBJ1-1, the V gene TRBV7-3; the match to TRBD1 covers 9 bases. With 5 bases clipped from V and 5 bases from J, the junction kept 6 bases outside the gene matches. The CDR3 is made up of 14 amino acids. Germline V gene lookup returns CDR1 SGHTA and CDR2 FQGTGA. This chain's CDR3 is CASSEQGARTEAFF. CDR3 DNA sequence: TGTGCCAGCAGCGAACAGGGGGCGCGGACTGAAGCTTTCTTT.

The chain uses TRBV5-8 and TRBJ1-5; D is possibly TRBD1 (5 bases). Trimming pared 0 bases from V and 3 bases from J, leaving 10 bases between. The CDR3 loop spans 15 amino acids. Germline CDR1 reads SGHTS; CDR2 reads YDEGEE. CDR3: CASSLDGTPNQPQHF. DNA of the CDR3: TGTGCCAGCAGCTTGGACGGGACGCCCAATCAGCCCCAGCATTTT.

The V call is TRBV11-2, the J call TRBJ2-6, with D perhaps matching TRBD1 or TRBD2 (5 bases each). V was trimmed by 5 bases and J by 3 bases, leaving 8 bases between them. The CDR3 is 14 residues long. Germline V gene data show CDR1 as SGHAT and CDR2 as FQNNGV. This CDR3 reads CASSRDGGANVLTF. The CDR3 DNA sequence: TGTGCCAGCAGCCGGGACGGTGGGGCCAACGTCCTGACTTTC.